The rows below give T cell receptor beta chains drawn from one sample of a study of identical twins. TCRdb reprocessed the 5' RACE reads via MiXCR and lists one record per CDR3 protein. The sample has roughly 480,000 distinct CDR3 sequences, roughly 26% seen once. These same data were also listed under a study on T cells expressing NK-cell markers.

Sequencing was done on a sample of CD4+ T cells sorted from blood. All receptors derive from a woman younger than 30 in good health. CDR3s include the opening cysteine and the closing phenylalanine or tryptophan. The order of the fields is J gene, D gene, V gene, clone size, CDR3 DNA, CDR3 protein. The D gene is left open where the match is weak. Expanded clones get a size class; other rows say once, few or many, or leave the size out.

TRBJ2-7,NA,TRBV5-6,NA,TGTGCCAGCAGCTTAGAGATCTCCTACGAGCAGTACTTC,CASSLEISYEQYF
TRBJ2-4,TRBD1,TRBV12-3/TRBV12-4,NA,TGTGCCAGCAGCATACAGGGGAACCTAAACATTCAGTACTTC,CASSIQGNLNIQYF
TRBJ1-1,NA,TRBV12-3/TRBV12-4,many,TGTGCCAGCAGTTACCGGGCTGAAGCTTTCTTT,CASSYRAEAFF
TRBJ1-4,TRBD1,TRBV29-1,few,TGCAGCGTTGAAGATCGACAGGGACAGGGTGCGAGAAAACTGTTTTTT,CSVEDRQGQGARKLFF
TRBJ2-3,TRBD1,TRBV5-1,NA,TGCGCCAGCAGGTCCGGGACAGTGGGGGGCACAGATACGCAGTATTTT,CASRSGTVGGTDTQYF
TRBJ2-1,TRBD2,TRBV20-1,NA,TGCAGTGCTAGAAACCTCGGGGGGGCGGGCTACAATGAGCAGTTCTTC,CSARNLGGAGYNEQFF
TRBJ2-5,NA,TRBV5-5,few,TGTGCCAGCAGCTTGGAGGAATGGACGGCGGAGACCCAGTACTTC,CASSLEEWTAETQYF
TRBJ2-6,NA,TRBV2,NA,TGTGCCAGCAGTCAACAGGCGCTTTTGGAAGGGGCCAACGTCCTGACTTTC,CASSQQALLEGANVLTF
TRBJ2-1,TRBD2,TRBV7-2,NA,TGTGCCAGCAGCTTAGCGCGCCTAGCGGGGGTCAATGAGCAGTTCTTC,CASSLARLAGVNEQFF
TRBJ2-1,NA,TRBV11-3,few,TGTGCCAGCAGCGTTAGGGGCAATGAGCAGTTCTTC,CASSVRGNEQFF
TRBJ2-3,TRBD2,TRBV20-1,NA,TGCAGTGCTAGCCCCCCCCCGGGGACTAGCGGCGCTAGCACAGATACGCAGTATTTT,CSASPPPGTSGASTDTQYF
TRBJ2-2,NA,TRBV6-1,NA,TGTGCCAGCAGCCGACTGACAATAGGCACCGGGGAGCTGTTTTTT,CASSRLTIGTGELFF
TRBJ1-1,NA,TRBV11-2,few,TGTGCCAGCAGCCCTCGACAGAAAGCTTTCTTT,CASSPRQKAFF
TRBJ2-3,NA,TRBV3-1,many,TGTGCCAGCAGCCCGCGGTATGGGGGCGCAGATACGCAGTATTTT,CASSPRYGGADTQYF